This record concerns one TCR beta chain sequence. Its antigen is undetermined. This sample was included in a study of T cell repertoires in cytomegalovirus infection. About the research overall: Recently described HLA-C-restricted plus well-studied HLA-B-restricted CMV epitopes were used. Public TCR beta signature analysis indicated the presence of both CMV infection and matching HLA type.

Study conclusions and caveats: Identification of carriers of CMV plus the relevant HLA was performed using cumulative public TCR beta family frequency. In two of eight donors, the top clonotype was HLA-C-restricted CMV-specific.

The germline gives CDR1 SGHTA, CDR2 FQGNSA. The CDR3 loop spans 11 amino acids. With V trimmed by 10 bases and J by 7 bases, 5 bases remained unmatched. From the reads, TCRdb called clonotypes with MiXCR, one entry per CDR3 protein. The repertoire holds 95,000 to 120,000 distinct CDR3 sequences, 30% to 35% seen once, with approximately 41% in the top ten. The gene calls are TRBV7-2 and TRBJ2-7; 9 bases align to TRBD2. The TCR comes from a human donor in good health (CMV status not recorded). Some clones in this sample may be carry-over from other donors' samples. The source was CD8+ T cells from cultured PBMCs, collected from culture after CMV antigen stimulation. The CDR3 loop reads CATGLAGEQYF. CDR3 in DNA: TGTGCCACGGGGCTAGCGGGGGAGCAGTACTTC.